This passage covers 6 T cell receptor beta chains from one sample sequenced in a study of cytomegalovirus exposure and HLA in healthy donors. 13 Jbeta primers and 60 Vbeta primers were used for the PCR. TCRdb's copy holds only in-frame clones and misses some; the assay was immunoSEQ multiplex PCR. Here the sample spans some 270,000 clones, over 90% being singletons. Sequences were obtained from PBMCs. All receptors derive from a girl between 2 and 10 years old in good health and CMV-seronegative.

With respect to this clone: The same CDR3 also results from other DNA sequences found in this sample. This rearrangement joins TRBV18 to TRBJ2-5; TRBD2 might be the D (6 bases). With 3 bases removed from V and 4 bases from J, the gap between germline ends came to 9 bases. CDR3 length: 13 residues. The germline CDR1 and CDR2 sequences are KGHSH and LQKENI. CDR3 sequence (DNA): TGTGCCAGCTCACCCTCGGGAGTAGAGACCCAGTACTTC. Amino acids: CASSPSGVETQYF.

V usage is TRBV5-1 and J usage is TRBJ2-2, with 9 bases lining up with TRBD1. V was pared by 4 bases and J by 1 base, with 8 bases of the junction left unmatched. Germline V CDR1 and CDR2: SGHRS, YFSETQ. CDR3 size: 17 residues. The CDR3 spells CASSPYPGQGNTGELFF. The CDR3 coding sequence is TGCGCCAGCAGCCCCTACCCGGGACAGGGGAACACCGGGGAGCTGTTTTTT.

About this clone: The identical CDR3 is also encoded by other nucleotide sequences in the sample. CDR3: CAWSVGGGGTEAFF. CDR3 nucleotide sequence: TGTGCCTGGAGTGTAGGGGGGGGCGGCACTGAAGCTTTCTTT. V usage is TRBV30 and J usage is TRBJ1-1, with a tentative D call TRBD1 (6 bases). The length of the CDR3 is 14 residues. V gave up 0 bases and J gave up 4 bases, with 12 bases separating them. Germline CDR1 and CDR2: GTSNPN and SVGIG (reference sequence).

This rearrangement joins TRBV5-6 to TRBJ2-5; TRBD2 might be the D (6 bases). Near its end, the DNA agrees better with TRBJ2-7, so the J call may be wrong. The CDR3 has 15 amino acids. Germline V CDR1 and CDR2: SGHDT, YYEEEE. CDR3: CASSLRNSGFYEQYF. The CDR3 nucleotides read TGTGCCAGCAGCTTGAGAAATAGCGGCTTCTACGAGCAGTACTTC.

The chain combines TRBV6-1 with TRBJ2-7; 7 nucleotides align to TRBD2. Trimming cost V 6 bases and J 1 base; bases outside gene matches: 6. The CDR3 contains 14 residues. The germline gives CDR1 MNHNS, CDR2 SASEGT. In nucleotides, the CDR3 is TGTGCCAGCAGAGGACTAGTCGTATCCTACGAGCAGTACTTC. Translation: CASRGLVVSYEQYF.

CDR3 sequence reads: CASNAPIAYEQYF. The CDR3 DNA reads as TGTGCCAGCAATGCCCCCATAGCCTACGAGCAGTACTTC. The V gene is TRBV6-1, the J gene TRBJ2-7; D gene ambiguous. The germline gives CDR1 MNHNS, CDR2 SASEGT. The CDR3 is made up of 13 amino acids. Trimming left V 7 bases short and J 2 bases short, with 12 bases between.